This TCR beta chain is drawn from a study of monozygotic twins with inflammatory bowel disease. Details on this clonotype: The antigen remains undetermined.

General study points: The data did not back a single strong IBD-associated clonotype or signal. IBD patients exhibited fewer clonotypes shared with other individuals than healthy twins, particularly with disease activity.

The study subjected TCRalpha and TCRbeta cDNA to two nested PCRs of around 15 and 9 cycles. TCRdb reprocessed the 5' RACE reads and reports one entry per CDR3 protein, with no DNA. Found here are approximately 380,000 distinct CDR3 sequences; the top ten clones hold just over 2.5%. CDR3 length equals 13 residues. Germline V lookup: CDR1 MGHRA, CDR2 YSYEKL. This receptor was identified in a human donor with ulcerative colitis or Crohn's disease, or a healthy co-twin of an affected twin (not recorded which). Input material: blood. The chain employs TRBV4-1 and TRBJ2-5; TCRdb indicates TRBD1, and absent DNA this call remains unverified. CDR3 protein: CASSPGPRQTQYF.